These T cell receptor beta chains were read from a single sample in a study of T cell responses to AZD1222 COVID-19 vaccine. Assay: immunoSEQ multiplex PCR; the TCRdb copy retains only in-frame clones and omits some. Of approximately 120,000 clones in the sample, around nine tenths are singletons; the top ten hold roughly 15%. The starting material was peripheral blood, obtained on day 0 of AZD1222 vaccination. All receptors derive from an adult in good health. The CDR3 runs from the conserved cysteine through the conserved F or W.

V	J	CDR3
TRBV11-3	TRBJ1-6	CASRGTGDSSPLHF
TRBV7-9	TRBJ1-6	CASSSGNSPLHF
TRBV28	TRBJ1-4	CAIGEDPGGEKLFF
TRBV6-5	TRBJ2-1	CASSSEGGIYNEQFF
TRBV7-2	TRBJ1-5	CASSQGQGRNQPQHF
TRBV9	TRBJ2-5	CASSVRGTQETQYF
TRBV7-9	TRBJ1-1	CASSGRTGPETEAFF
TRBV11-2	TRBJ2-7	CASSPRQDYEQYF
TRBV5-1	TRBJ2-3	CASRERWGGRAGDTQYF
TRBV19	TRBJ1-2	CATRGQGSYGYTF
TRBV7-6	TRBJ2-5	CASSLPRTSGRETQYF
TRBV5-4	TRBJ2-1	CASSLAQTHPNEQFF
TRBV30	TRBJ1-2	CAWSARQTANYGYTF
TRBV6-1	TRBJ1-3	CASSETGPGNTIYF
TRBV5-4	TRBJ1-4	CASSTAQLNEKLFF
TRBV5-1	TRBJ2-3	CASSFPTDTQYF
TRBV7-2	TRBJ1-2	CASSSGQRLYSYGYTF
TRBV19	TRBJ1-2	CASSMQGNYGYTF